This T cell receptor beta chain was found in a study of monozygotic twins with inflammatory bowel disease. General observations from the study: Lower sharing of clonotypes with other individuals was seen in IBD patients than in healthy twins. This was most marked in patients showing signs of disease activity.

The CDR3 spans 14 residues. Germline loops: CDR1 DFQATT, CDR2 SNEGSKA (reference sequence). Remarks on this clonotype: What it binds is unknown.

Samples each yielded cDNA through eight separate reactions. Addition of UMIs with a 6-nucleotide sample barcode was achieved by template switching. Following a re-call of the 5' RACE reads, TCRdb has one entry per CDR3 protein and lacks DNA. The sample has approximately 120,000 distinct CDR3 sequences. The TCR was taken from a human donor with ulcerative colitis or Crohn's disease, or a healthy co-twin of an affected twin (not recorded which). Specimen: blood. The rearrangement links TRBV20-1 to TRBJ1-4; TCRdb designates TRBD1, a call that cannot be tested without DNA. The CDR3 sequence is CSASRDRGNEKLFF.